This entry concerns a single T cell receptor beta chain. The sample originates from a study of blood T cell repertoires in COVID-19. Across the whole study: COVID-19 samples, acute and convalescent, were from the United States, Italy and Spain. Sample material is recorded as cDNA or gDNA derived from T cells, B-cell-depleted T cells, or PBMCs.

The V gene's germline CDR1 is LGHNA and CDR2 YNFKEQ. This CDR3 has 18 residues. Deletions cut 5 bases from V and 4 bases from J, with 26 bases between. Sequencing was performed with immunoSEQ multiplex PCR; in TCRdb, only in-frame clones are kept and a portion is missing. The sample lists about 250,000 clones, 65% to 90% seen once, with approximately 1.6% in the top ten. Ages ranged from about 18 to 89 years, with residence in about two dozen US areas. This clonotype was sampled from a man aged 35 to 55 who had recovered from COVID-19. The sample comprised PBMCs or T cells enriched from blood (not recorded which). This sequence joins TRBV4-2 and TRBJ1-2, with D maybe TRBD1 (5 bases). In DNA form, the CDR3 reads TGTGCCAGCAGCGAAGCAGACAACCTCCTCCCCGGGGGCTATGGCTACACCTTC. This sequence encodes CASSEADNLLPGGYGYTF.